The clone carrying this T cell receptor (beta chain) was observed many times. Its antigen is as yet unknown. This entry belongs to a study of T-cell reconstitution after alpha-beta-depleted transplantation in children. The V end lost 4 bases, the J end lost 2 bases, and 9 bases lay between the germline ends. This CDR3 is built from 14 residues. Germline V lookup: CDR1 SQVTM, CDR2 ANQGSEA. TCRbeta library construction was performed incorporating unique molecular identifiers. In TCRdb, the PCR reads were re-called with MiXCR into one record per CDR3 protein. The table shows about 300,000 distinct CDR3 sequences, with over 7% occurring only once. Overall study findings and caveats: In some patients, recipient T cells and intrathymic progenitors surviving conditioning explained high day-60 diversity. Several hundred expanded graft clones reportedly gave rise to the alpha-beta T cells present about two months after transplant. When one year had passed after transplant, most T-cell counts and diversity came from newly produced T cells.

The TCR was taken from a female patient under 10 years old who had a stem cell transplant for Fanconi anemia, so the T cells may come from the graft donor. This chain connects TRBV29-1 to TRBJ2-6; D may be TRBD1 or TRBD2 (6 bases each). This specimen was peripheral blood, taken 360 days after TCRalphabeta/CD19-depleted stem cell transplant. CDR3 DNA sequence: TGCAGCGTTGCGGGGGCCGCTGGGGCCAACGTCCTGACTTTC. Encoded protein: CSVAGAAGANVLTF.